The clone carrying this TCR beta chain is a singleton in its sample. Germline CDR1 is SGHRS and CDR2 is YFSETQ. The V and J ends lost 4 bases and 0 bases respectively, with 4 bases between them. CDR3 size: 12 residues. All recovered Cohort 3 donors got two negative PCRs, got clearance, or saw symptom resolution. This entry comes from a study of blood T cell repertoires in COVID-19. Study details: Researchers got acute and convalescent COVID-19 samples from the United States, Italy and Spain. T cells, B-cell-depleted T cells, or PBMCs supplied cDNA or gDNA.

In the original analysis: The authors estimated nucleated cell counts from reference gene primer amplification. Here immunoSEQ multiplex PCR was the method, and the copy in TCRdb shows in-frame clones only, minus some. V, J and clone size are those of that table, while D and trimming were read from the DNA. The sample shows about 130,000 clones, around 86% of them seen only once. The chain couples TRBV5-1 to TRBJ2-5; D gene ambiguous. Sample: PBMCs or T cells enriched from blood (not recorded which). The sequence came from a man aged 30-40 years who had recovered from COVID-19. CDR3 residues: CASSPDQETQYF. CDR3 in DNA: TGCGCCAGCAGCCCCGACCAAGAGACCCAGTACTTC.